What follows are 4 T cell receptor beta chains derived from one specimen sequenced in a study of identical twins. TCRdb itself ran the 5' RACE reads through MiXCR, one entry per CDR3 protein. The data contain about 790,000 distinct CDR3 sequences, around a sixth of them seen just once; the ten biggest clones take up approximately 14%. The data were also submitted as part of a second study, on T cells expressing NK-cell markers.

The sequencing sample was made of PBMCs. Receptors originate from a woman aged 18-29 years in good health.

This clonotype was found a few times. The chain links TRBV12-3 or TRBV12-4 to TRBJ2-1; TRBD2 agrees at 11 bases. The CDR3 length is 16 residues. Trimming removed 5 bases from V and 10 bases from J; junction bases left unmatched: 13. This CDR3 reads CASSTPGSSGGWEQFF. CDR3 DNA: TGTGCCAGCAGTACCCCCGGGTCTAGCGGGGGGTGGGAGCAGTTCTTC.

The count of this clonotype is one. The chain is built from TRBV30 and TRBJ2-1; D is undetermined. Trimming stripped 1 base from V and 5 bases from J, with 15 bases between. Per germline, CDR1 GTSNPN and CDR2 SVGIG (reference sequence). This CDR3 is 15 amino acids long. CDR3 protein: CAWSEGRARNNEQFF. CDR3 in DNA: TGTGCCTGGAGTGAAGGTCGGGCCCGAAACAATGAGCAGTTCTTC.

CDR3 residues: CASSLRLAMSSDTQYF. DNA for the CDR3: TGTGCCAGCAGCCTAAGACTAGCAATGTCTTCAGATACGCAGTATTTT. V gene TRBV3-1 combines with J gene TRBJ2-3; 7 bases are shared with TRBD2. Trimming cost V 4 bases and J 4 bases; bases outside gene matches: 11. Germline loops: CDR1 LGHDT, CDR2 YNNKEL (reference sequence). This CDR3 spans 16 amino acids.

This clonotype occurred a few times. The chain has TRBV11-2 and TRBJ2-1, with D tentatively TRBD1 or TRBD2 (5 bases each). CDR1 SGHAT and CDR2 FQNNGV come from the germline V gene. Trimming removed 1 base from V and 7 bases from J, with 23 bases in between. This CDR3 spans 18 amino acids. The CDR3 loop is CASSLVTGTGGRRNEQFF. CDR3 sequence (DNA): TGTGCCAGCAGCTTAGTTACTGGGACGGGTGGTAGGAGGAATGAGCAGTTCTTC.